The entry below gives a single T cell receptor (beta chain) sequence along with its context. Its antigen remains unidentified. The sample is drawn from a study of cytomegalovirus exposure and HLA in healthy donors. Findings and caveats of the study: An observed cluster of highly shared sequence variants was recorded as a likely sequencing artifact. Reportedly, fewer N-insertions than the 666-donor mean appeared in an Asian-associated ancestry cluster in a later analysis. A later analysis reported that several of the most significant clusters appeared to be linked to common viral pathogens, among them Epstein-Barr virus.

V lost 0 bases and J 0 bases, leaving 7 bases between the germline ends. The length of the CDR3 is 14 residues. Germline V gives CDR1 SGHRS, CDR2 YFSETQ. PCR employed 60 Vbeta and 13 Jbeta primers. Sequencing was performed with immunoSEQ multiplex PCR; in TCRdb, only in-frame clones are kept and a portion is missing. Of 120,000 or so clones listed, 65% to 80% are singletons. This sequence joins TRBV5-1 and TRBJ2-7; D not certain. Sequences were obtained from PBMCs. This clonotype originated in a man aged 25-45 years in good health and CMV-seronegative. The CDR3 sequence: CASSLGGTSYEQYF. The CDR3 DNA sequence: TGCGCCAGCAGCTTGGGCGGCACCTCCTACGAGCAGTACTTC.